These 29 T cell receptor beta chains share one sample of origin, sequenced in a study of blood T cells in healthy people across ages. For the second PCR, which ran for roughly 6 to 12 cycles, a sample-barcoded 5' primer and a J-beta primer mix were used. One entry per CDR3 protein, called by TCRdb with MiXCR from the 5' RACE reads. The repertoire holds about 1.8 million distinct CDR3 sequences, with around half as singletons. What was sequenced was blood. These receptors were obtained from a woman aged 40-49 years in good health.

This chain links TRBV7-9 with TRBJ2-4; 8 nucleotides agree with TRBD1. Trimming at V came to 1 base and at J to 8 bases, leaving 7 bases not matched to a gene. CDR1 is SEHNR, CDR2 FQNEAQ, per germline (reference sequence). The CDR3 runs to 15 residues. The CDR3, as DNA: TGTGCCAGCAGCTTAGGGACAGGGAGTTTTGACATTCAGTACTTC. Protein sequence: CASSLGTGSFDIQYF.

CDR3 in amino acids: CSASPEESSYNEQFF. The CDR3 bases are TGCAGTGCTAGCCCTGAGGAGAGCTCCTACAATGAGCAGTTCTTC. The chain carries TRBV20-1 and TRBJ2-1; D is unresolved. Germline V CDR1 and CDR2: DFQATT, SNEGSKA (reference sequence). The CDR3 loop spans 15 amino acids. Trimming removed 3 bases at V and 0 bases at J, with 12 bases between.

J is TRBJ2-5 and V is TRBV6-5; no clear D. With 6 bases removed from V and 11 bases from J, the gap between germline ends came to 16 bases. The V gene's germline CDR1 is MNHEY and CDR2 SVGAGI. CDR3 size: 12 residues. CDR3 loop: CASRASAYKQYF. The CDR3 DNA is TGTGCCAGCAGGGCCAGTGCCTACAAGCAGTACTTC.

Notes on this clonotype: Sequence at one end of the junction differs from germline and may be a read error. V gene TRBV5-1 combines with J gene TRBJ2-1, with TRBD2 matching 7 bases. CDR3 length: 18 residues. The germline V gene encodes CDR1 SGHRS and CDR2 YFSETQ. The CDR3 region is CPSSLAGGSGPLQSEQFF. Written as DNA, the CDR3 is TGCCCCAGCAGCTTGGCCGGGGGGTCCGGACCCCTACAATCTGAGCAGTTCTTC.

The CDR3 sequence: CSATGLAGGVDYNEQFF. CDR3 nucleotides: TGCAGTGCAACCGGACTAGCGGGGGGTGTAGACTACAATGAGCAGTTCTTC. The rearrangement uses TRBV20-1 and TRBJ2-1, with 14 bases fitting TRBD2. V was pared by 6 bases and J by 3 bases, with 10 bases of the junction left unmatched. The CDR3 loop spans 17 amino acids. Per the germline V gene, CDR1 is DFQATT and CDR2 is SNEGSKA (reference sequence).

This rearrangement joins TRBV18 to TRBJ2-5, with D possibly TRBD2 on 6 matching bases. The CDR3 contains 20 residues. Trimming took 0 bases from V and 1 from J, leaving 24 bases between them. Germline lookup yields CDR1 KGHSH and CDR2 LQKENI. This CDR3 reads CASSPPRTIGPSGLQETQYF. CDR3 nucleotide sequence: TGTGCCAGCTCACCACCAAGGACGATAGGTCCGAGCGGGCTCCAAGAGACCCAGTACTTC. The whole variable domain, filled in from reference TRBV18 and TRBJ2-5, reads NAGVMQNPRHLVRRRGQEARLRCSPMKGHSHVYWYRQLPEEGLKFMVYLQKENIIDESGMPKERFSAEFPKEGPSILRIQQVVRGDSAAYFCASSPPRTIGPSGLQETQYFGPGTRLLVL.

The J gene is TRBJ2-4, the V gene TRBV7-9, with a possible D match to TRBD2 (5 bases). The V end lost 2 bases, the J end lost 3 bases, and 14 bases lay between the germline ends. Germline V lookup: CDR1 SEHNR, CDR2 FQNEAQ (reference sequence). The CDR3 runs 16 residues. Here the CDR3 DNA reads TGTGCCAGCAGCTTATTCGGGGAGAGCGGCAAAAACATTCAGTACTTC. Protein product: CASSLFGESGKNIQYF.

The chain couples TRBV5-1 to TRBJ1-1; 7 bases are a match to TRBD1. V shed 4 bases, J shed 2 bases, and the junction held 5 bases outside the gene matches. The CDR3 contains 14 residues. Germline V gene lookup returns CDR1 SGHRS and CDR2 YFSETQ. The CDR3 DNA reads TGCGCCAGCAGCCTCCGGGACAGTAACACTGAAGCTTTCTTT. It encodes CASSLRDSNTEAFF.

In DNA, the CDR3 is TGTGCCAGCTCACCGCGGCTGTCCCTCACAGATACGCAGTATTTT. Residues: CASSPRLSLTDTQYF. The J gene is TRBJ2-3, the V gene TRBV18; D ambiguous. Trimming left V 3 bases short and J 2 bases short, with 12 bases between. The length of the CDR3 is 15 residues. Germline CDR1 and CDR2: KGHSH and LQKENI.

The CDR3 bases are TGCAGTGCTAGCGAGGGAACAGATACGCAGTATTTT. This gives the protein CSASEGTDTQYF. The chain uses TRBV20-1 and TRBJ2-3; TRBD2 is a possible D gene (5 bases). This CDR3 has 12 amino acids. V was pared by 3 bases and J by 3 bases, with 7 bases between. CDR1 is DFQATT and CDR2 is SNEGSKA in the germline V gene (reference sequence).

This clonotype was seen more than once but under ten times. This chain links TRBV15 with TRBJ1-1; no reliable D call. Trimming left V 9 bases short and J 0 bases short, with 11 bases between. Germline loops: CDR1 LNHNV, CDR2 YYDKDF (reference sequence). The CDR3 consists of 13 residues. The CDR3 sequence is CATQRDMNTEAFF. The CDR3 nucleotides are TGTGCCACTCAGAGAGACATGAACACTGAAGCTTTCTTT.

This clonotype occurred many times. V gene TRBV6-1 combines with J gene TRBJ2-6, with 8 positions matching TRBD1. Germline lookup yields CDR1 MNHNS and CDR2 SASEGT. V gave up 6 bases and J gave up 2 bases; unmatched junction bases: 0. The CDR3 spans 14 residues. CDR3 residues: CASRDRAGANVLTF. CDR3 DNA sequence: TGTGCCAGCAGGGACAGGGCTGGGGCCAACGTCCTGACTTTC.

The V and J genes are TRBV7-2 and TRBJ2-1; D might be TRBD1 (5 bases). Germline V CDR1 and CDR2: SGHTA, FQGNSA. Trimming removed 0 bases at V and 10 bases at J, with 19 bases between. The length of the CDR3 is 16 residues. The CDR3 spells CASSLADTNPFYEQFF. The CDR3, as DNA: TGTGCCAGCAGCTTAGCGGACACAAATCCGTTCTACGAGCAGTTCTTC.

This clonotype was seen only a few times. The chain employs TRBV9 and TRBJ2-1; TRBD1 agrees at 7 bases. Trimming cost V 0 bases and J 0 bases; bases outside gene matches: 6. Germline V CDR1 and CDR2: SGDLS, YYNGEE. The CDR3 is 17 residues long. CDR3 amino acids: CASSVGGGRSSYNEQFF. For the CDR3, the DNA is TGTGCCAGCAGCGTAGGAGGGGGCCGGAGCTCCTACAATGAGCAGTTCTTC.

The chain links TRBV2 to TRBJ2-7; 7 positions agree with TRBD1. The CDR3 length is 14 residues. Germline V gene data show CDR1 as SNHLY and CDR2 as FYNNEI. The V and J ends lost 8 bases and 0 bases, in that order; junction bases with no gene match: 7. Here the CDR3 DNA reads TGTGCCAGCGTGGACAGGCTTATCTCCTACGAGCAGTACTTC. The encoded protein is CASVDRLISYEQYF.

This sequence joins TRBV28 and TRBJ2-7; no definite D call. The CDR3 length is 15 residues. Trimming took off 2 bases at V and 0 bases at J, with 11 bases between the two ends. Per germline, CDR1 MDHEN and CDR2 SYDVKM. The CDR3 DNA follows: TGTGCCAGCAGTTTAAGGGCGGCCTCCTCCTACGAGCAGTACTTC. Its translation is CASSLRAASSYEQYF.

Here the CDR3 reads CASSRGQSELYGYTF. DNA of the CDR3: TGTGCCAGCAGCCGTGGACAAAGCGAGTTGTATGGCTACACCTTC. V usage is TRBV2 and J usage is TRBJ1-2, with D perhaps TRBD1 (5 bases). There are 15 residues in the CDR3. Germline CDR1 and CDR2: SNHLY and FYNNEI. Trimming cost V 6 bases and J 5 bases, with 19 bases left between them.

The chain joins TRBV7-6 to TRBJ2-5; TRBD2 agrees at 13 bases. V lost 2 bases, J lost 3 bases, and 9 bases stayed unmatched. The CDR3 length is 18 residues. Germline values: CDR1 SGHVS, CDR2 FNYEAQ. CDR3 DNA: TGTGCCAGCAGCTTATTAAAAGGACTAGCGGGGGCAAAAGAGACCCAGTACTTC. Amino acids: CASSLLKGLAGAKETQYF.

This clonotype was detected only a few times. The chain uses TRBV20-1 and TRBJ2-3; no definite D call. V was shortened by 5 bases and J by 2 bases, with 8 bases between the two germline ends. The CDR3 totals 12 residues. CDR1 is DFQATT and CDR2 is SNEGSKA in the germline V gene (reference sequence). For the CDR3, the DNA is TGCAGTGCTCCCCTCCTCACAGATACGCAGTATTTT. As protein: CSAPLLTDTQYF.

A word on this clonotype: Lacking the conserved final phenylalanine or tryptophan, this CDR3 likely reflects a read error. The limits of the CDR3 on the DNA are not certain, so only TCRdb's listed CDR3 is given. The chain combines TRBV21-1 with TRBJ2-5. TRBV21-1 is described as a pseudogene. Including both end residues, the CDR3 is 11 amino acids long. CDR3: CASSKDKTQYV.

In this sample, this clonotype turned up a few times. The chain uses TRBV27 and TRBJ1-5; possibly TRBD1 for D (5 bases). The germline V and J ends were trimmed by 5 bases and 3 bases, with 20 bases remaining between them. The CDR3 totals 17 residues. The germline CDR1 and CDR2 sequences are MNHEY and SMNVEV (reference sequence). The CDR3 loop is CASSLSSIGGINQPQHF. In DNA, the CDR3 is TGTGCCAGCAGTCTCTCGTCCATTGGGGGAATCAATCAGCCCCAGCATTTT.

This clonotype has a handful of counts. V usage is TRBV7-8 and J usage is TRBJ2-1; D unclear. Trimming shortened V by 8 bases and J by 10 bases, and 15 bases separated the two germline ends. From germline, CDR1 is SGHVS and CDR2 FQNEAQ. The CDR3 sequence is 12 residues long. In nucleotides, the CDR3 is TGTGCCAGCTTGGGTAGGCTTTACGAGCAGTTCTTC. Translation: CASLGRLYEQFF.

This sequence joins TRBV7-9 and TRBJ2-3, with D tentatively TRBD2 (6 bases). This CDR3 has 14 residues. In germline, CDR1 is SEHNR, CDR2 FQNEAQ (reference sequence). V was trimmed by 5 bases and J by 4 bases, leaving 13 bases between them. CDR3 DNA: TGTGCCAGCAGCCCGGGCGGGGTAGCAGATACGCAGTATTTT. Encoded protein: CASSPGGVADTQYF.

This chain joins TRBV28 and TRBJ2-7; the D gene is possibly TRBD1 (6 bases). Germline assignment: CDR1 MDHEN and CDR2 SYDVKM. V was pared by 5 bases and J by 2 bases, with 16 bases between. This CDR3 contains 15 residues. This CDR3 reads CASSTDWTVTYEQYF. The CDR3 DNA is TGTGCCAGCAGTACAGACTGGACAGTAACCTACGAGCAGTACTTC.

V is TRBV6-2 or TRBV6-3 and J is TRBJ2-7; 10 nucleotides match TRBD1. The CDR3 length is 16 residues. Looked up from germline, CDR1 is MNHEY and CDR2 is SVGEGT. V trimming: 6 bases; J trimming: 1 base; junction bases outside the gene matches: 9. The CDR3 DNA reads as TGTGCCAGCAGGGAGCTCCCGGGACAGGGGTCCTACGAGCAGTACTTC. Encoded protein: CASRELPGQGSYEQYF.

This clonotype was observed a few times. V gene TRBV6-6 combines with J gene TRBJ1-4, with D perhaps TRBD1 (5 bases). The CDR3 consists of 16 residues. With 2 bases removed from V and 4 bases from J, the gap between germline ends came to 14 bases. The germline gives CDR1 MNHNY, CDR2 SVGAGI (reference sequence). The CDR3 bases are TGTGCCAGCAGTTACGGGCGGGCGGGGGTTAATGAAAAACTGTTTTTT. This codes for CASSYGRAGVNEKLFF.

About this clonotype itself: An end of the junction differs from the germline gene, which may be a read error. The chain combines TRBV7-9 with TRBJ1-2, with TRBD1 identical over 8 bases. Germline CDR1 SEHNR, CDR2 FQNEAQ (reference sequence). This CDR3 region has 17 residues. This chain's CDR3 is CASSRGQGRGANCGYTF. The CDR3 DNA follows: TGTGCCAGCAGCAGAGGACAGGGTCGCGGAGCTAACTGTGGCTACACCTTC.

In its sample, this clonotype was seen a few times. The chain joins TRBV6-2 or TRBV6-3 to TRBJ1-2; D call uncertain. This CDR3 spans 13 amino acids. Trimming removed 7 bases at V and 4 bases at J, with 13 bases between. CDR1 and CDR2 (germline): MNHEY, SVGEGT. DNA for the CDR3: TGTGCCAGCACCGGATACGTGACCTATGGCTACACCTTC. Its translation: CASTGYVTYGYTF.

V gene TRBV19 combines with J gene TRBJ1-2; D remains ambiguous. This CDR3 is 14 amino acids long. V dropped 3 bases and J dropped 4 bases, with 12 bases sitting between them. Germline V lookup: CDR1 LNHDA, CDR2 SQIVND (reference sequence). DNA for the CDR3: TGTGCCAGTAGTATTGTTTTGGAGACCTATGGCTACACCTTC. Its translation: CASSIVLETYGYTF.